These 12 T cell receptor beta chains share one sample of origin, sequenced in a study of OX40 agonist ivuxolimab in advanced cancers. Preparation of the library involved the immunoSEQ multiplex PCR assay. TCRdb obtained this table from immuneACCESS and retained in-frame rearrangements with V and J assigned. These tables miss some clones; where compared with another copy, unresolved V genes account for less than half of the shortfall, and the remainder is unexplained. A total of tens of thousands of clones appear in this sample, around 80% of them only once. The ten largest clones take up about 5.4% of the sample. The sequencing here drew on CD4+ or CD8+ T cells sorted from blood, taken in a trial of the OX40 agonist ivuxolimab. The origin of the receptors is an adult with an advanced solid tumor such as melanoma, head and neck, liver or kidney cancer.

This chain connects TRBV6-4 to TRBJ1-6; no clear D. Per germline, CDR1 MRHNA and CDR2 SNTAGT. This CDR3 comprises 14 residues. V was shortened by 3 bases and J by 10 bases, with 13 bases between the two germline ends. The DNA of the CDR3 is TGTGCCAGCAGTGAGAGGTTCCTCCAATCACCCCTCCACTTT. Amino acids: CASSERFLQSPLHF.

The rearrangement links TRBV11-3 to TRBJ2-1, with D unresolved. This CDR3 region has 14 residues. The V gene lost 1 base and the J gene lost 10 bases, with 14 bases spanning the gap. In germline, CDR1 is SGHNT, CDR2 YENEEA. The CDR3 loop is CASSLGAVPAEQFF. CDR3 coding DNA: TGTGCCAGCAGCTTAGGAGCCGTGCCAGCAGAGCAGTTCTTC.

This rearrangement joins TRBV2 to TRBJ1-6; 9 bases fit TRBD1. J was trimmed by 7 bases and V by 5 bases; bases with no gene match: 9. In germline, CDR1 is SNHLY, CDR2 FYNNEI. The CDR3 totals 16 residues. DNA of the CDR3: TGTGCCAGCAGTACAGGACAGGGGACTTCCAATTCACCCCTCCACTTT. This translates into CASSTGQGTSNSPLHF.

The gene calls are TRBV5-4 and TRBJ2-1, with 8 bases aligning to TRBD2. Trimming took 2 bases from V and 7 from J; bases not matched to a gene: 2. The germline V gene encodes CDR1 SGHNT and CDR2 YYREEE (reference sequence). The CDR3 extends over 13 amino acids. CDR3 sequence: CASSLGLANEQFF. The CDR3 DNA follows: TGTGCCAGCAGCTTAGGACTAGCAAATGAGCAGTTCTTC.

The rearrangement uses TRBV2 and TRBJ2-5, with 9 bases lining up with TRBD1. Germline V gene sequence: CDR1 SNHLY, CDR2 FYNNEI. The length of the CDR3 is 15 residues. V lost 6 bases, J lost 4 bases, and 9 bases stayed unmatched. In DNA, the CDR3 is TGTGCCAGCAGAGAGTACGGGACAGGGTCAGAGACCCAGTACTTC. This gives the protein CASREYGTGSETQYF. The entire variable domain, with the rest obtained from reference TRBV2 and TRBJ2-5, is as follows: EPEVTQTPSHQVTQMGQEVILRCVPISNHLYFYWYRQILGQKVEFLVSFYNNEISEKSEIFDDQFSVERPDGSNFTLKIRSTKLEDSAMYFCASREYGTGSETQYFGPGTRLLVL.

This clone was seen a handful of times. The V gene is TRBV2, the J gene TRBJ2-7, with D perhaps TRBD1 (6 bases). V was cut by 5 bases and J by 2 bases, with 7 bases left in between. Germline assignment: CDR1 SNHLY and CDR2 FYNNEI. CDR3 size: 12 residues. The CDR3 sequence: CASSRTAYEQYF. CDR3 in DNA: TGTGCCAGCAGTAGGACAGCCTACGAGCAGTACTTC.

The CDR3 protein is CASSYVYGGSTDTQYF. The CDR3 coding sequence is TGTGCCAGCAGTTACGTCTACGGCGGGAGCACAGATACGCAGTATTTT. The chain couples TRBV6-5 to TRBJ2-3; weak D call: TRBD2 (5 bases). This CDR3 is 16 amino acids long. The ends were cut back, 2 bases at V and 0 bases at J, with 12 bases in the middle. The germline gives CDR1 MNHEY, CDR2 SVGAGI.

This chain joins TRBV12-5 and TRBJ2-7; D gene ambiguous. Looked up from germline, CDR1 is LGHNT and CDR2 is FRNRAP. CDR3 length equals 15 residues. V was cut by 3 bases and J by 0 bases, with 12 bases left in between. In DNA form, the CDR3 reads TGTGCTAGTGGTTTTTACGGATCCGGCTCCTACGAGCAGTACTTC. Residues: CASGFYGSGSYEQYF.

The rearrangement uses TRBV28 and TRBJ2-3; maybe TRBD1 (5 bases). CDR1 and CDR2 (germline): MDHEN, SYDVKM. The CDR3 has 13 residues. V lost 5 bases to trimming and J lost 6 bases, with 12 bases between them. The CDR3 DNA reads TGTGCCAGCAGTACAGGCCTCGGGGATACGCAGTATTTT. This encodes CASSTGLGDTQYF. Complete variable domain (other parts from reference TRBV28 and TRBJ2-3): DVKVTQSSRYLVKRTGEKVFLECVQDMDHENMFWYRQDPGLGLRLIYFSYDVKMKEKGDIPEGYSVSREKKERFSLILESASTNQTSMYLCASSTGLGDTQYFGPGTRLTVL.

V is TRBV18 and J is TRBJ1-6; 7 positions agree with TRBD1. Germline V CDR1 and CDR2: KGHSH, LQKENI. The trim removed 3 bases at V and 2 bases at J, leaving 10 bases unmatched. This CDR3 has 18 amino acids. CDR3 region: CASSPYDRDRAYNSPLHF. CDR3 coding DNA: TGTGCCAGCTCACCTTACGACAGGGATAGAGCCTATAATTCACCCCTCCACTTT.

The chain uses TRBV2 and TRBJ2-5; tentative D call: TRBD1 (5 bases). This CDR3 spans 14 amino acids. Per the germline V gene, CDR1 is SNHLY and CDR2 is FYNNEI. V dropped 4 bases and J dropped 0 bases, with 9 bases sitting between them. The DNA of the CDR3 is TGTGCCAGCAGTGGGACATCATACCAAGAGACCCAGTACTTC. Amino acids: CASSGTSYQETQYF.

This clone has a single count. V and J are TRBV7-2 and TRBJ2-1, with TRBD2 matching 11 bases. The V and J ends lost 5 bases and 7 bases, in that order; junction bases with no gene match: 7. Germline values: CDR1 SGHTA, CDR2 FQGNSA. CDR3 length: 15 amino acids. The CDR3 is CASSPGTSGGNEQFF. Written as DNA, the CDR3 is TGTGCCAGCAGCCCCGGGACTAGCGGAGGAAATGAGCAGTTCTTC. Filled out from reference TRBV7-2 and TRBJ2-1, the complete variable domain reads GAGVSQSPSNKVTEKGKDVELRCDPISGHTALYWYRQSLGQGLEFLIYFQGNSAPDKSGLPSDRFSAERTGGSVSTLTIQRTQQEDSAVYLCASSPGTSGGNEQFFGPGTRLTVL.